The present T cell receptor beta chain was sequenced within a study of T cell repertoires in cytomegalovirus infection. Germline CDR1 SNHLY, CDR2 FYNNEI. The germline V and J ends were trimmed by 7 bases and 1 base, with 11 bases remaining between them. The CDR3 has 14 amino acids. The table lists this clonotype with many counts. The target antigen is unknown. TCRdb passed the reads through MiXCR, listing each CDR3 protein once. The profile shows 45,000 to 55,000 distinct CDR3 sequences, roughly 19% of them singletons. The V and J genes are TRBV2 and TRBJ2-1; TRBD1 might be the D (6 bases). The receptor was isolated from a human donor in good health (CMV status not recorded). Some clones in this sample may be carry-over from other donors' samples. The sample was CD8+ T cells from cultured PBMCs, taken from culture after CMV antigen stimulation. CDR3 sequence: CASMGTPSYNEQFF. The CDR3 DNA sequence: TGTGCCAGCATGGGGACACCGTCCTACAATGAGCAGTTCTTC.